This T cell receptor beta chain came from a study of T-cell reconstitution after alpha-beta-depleted transplantation in children. Study-wide points: There were reportedly several hundred expanded graft clones from which alpha-beta T cells came about two months after transplant.

Comment on this clonotype: The antigen is unknown.

Researchers prepared the TCRbeta library using unique molecular identifiers, the study reports. Via MiXCR, TCRdb re-called the PCR reads, giving one row per CDR3 protein. The sample has about 980,000 distinct CDR3 sequences, about 29% seen once. Germline-derived CDR1 and CDR2 are SGHRS and YFSETQ. With V trimmed by 3 bases and J by 7 bases, 12 bases remained unmatched. The CDR3 covers 18 residues. The sequence derives from a boy younger than two who had a stem cell transplant for SCID, so the T cells may come from the graft donor. The sequencing used PBMCs, mostly from graft donor cells, collected 360 days after TCRalphabeta/CD19-depleted stem cell transplant. The genes are TRBV5-1 and TRBJ2-1; 14 positions match TRBD2. CDR3 coding DNA: TGCGCCAGCAGCTGGGACCGACTAGCGGGGGGGCTAAGGAATGAGCAGTTCTTC. Translation: CASSWDRLAGGLRNEQFF.